Below are 20 T cell receptor beta chains sequenced from a single sample in a study of prognosis after radiotherapy for stage I lung cancer. Multiplex PCR in two rounds served to amplify TCR beta CDR3 from genomic DNA. During first-round PCR, primers specific to each TRBV and TRBJ gene were used. From the multiplex PCR reads, TCRdb called clonotypes with MiXCR, one entry per CDR3 protein. The table shows around 30,000 distinct CDR3 sequences, with around 30% occurring only once. Sequences were derived from PBMCs, sampled before or after stereotactic body radiation therapy (not recorded which). These receptor sequences come from a donor aged 50 or older with non-small cell lung cancer.

Many counts were recorded for this clonotype. The chain employs TRBV28 and TRBJ2-7; 8 bases align to TRBD2. V lost 8 bases, J lost 3 bases, and 9 bases stayed unmatched. CDR3 length: 14 amino acids. CDR1 and CDR2 (germline): MDHEN, SYDVKM. CDR3: CASGTGTRNYEQYF. The DNA of the CDR3 is TGTGCCAGCGGCACCGGGACTAGAAACTACGAGCAGTACTTC.

This clonotype has only a few counts. This chain uses TRBV6-1 with TRBJ2-1; TRBD2 aligns across 8 bases. V shed 6 bases, J shed 0 bases, and the junction held 7 bases outside the gene matches. The CDR3 runs 16 residues. From germline, CDR1 is MNHNS and CDR2 SASEGT. In DNA, the CDR3 is TGTGCCAGCAGGGTCGGGGGGGCGAGCTCCTACAATGAGCAGTTCTTC. Protein: CASRVGGASSYNEQFF.

There are many counts of this clonotype. The CDR3 region is CASRGLIGGTEYF. The CDR3 region has the DNA TGTGCCAGCAGGGGTCTCATAGGAGGGACAGAGTATTTT. The chain recombines TRBV28 with TRBJ2-3; weak D call: TRBD1 (7 bases). The length of the CDR3 is 13 residues. Germline V gene sequence: CDR1 MDHEN, CDR2 SYDVKM. Trimming pared 6 bases from V and 13 bases from J, leaving 20 bases between.

V gene TRBV7-9 combines with J gene TRBJ2-7, with a tentative D call TRBD2 (5 bases). V was trimmed by 2 bases and J by 7 bases, leaving 9 bases between them. The CDR3 covers 12 residues. Germline V gives CDR1 SEHNR, CDR2 FQNEAQ (reference sequence). CDR3 loop: CASSLSGLEQYF. For the CDR3, the DNA is TGTGCCAGCAGCTTAAGCGGTCTTGAGCAGTACTTC.

This clonotype showed up many times. This chain joins TRBV27 and TRBJ1-1; D not resolved. V lost 6 bases to trimming and J lost 0 bases, with 11 bases between them. Germline V lookup: CDR1 MNHEY, CDR2 SMNVEV (reference sequence). The CDR3 has 14 residues. CDR3 amino acids: CASRRIGLNTEAFF. The CDR3 coding sequence is TGTGCCAGCAGACGGATAGGTTTGAACACTGAAGCTTTCTTT.

This clonotype came up many times. The chain employs TRBV6-1 and TRBJ1-1; D remains unclear. The CDR3 is 13 residues long. Germline lookup yields CDR1 MNHNS and CDR2 SASEGT. The ends were cut back, 4 bases at V and 6 bases at J, with 12 bases in the middle. The CDR3 DNA sequence: TGTGCCAGCAGTGTGGGGAAGTGGTCTGAAGCTTTCTTT. It is translated as CASSVGKWSEAFF.

The CDR3 DNA reads TGTGCCAGCATAAGGACAGGGAACACCGGGGGGCTGTTGGGTCCAGATACGCAGTATTTT. Translating it yields CASIRTGNTGGLLGPDTQYF. This rearrangement joins TRBV28 to TRBJ2-3, with D maybe TRBD1 (8 bases). The V gene's germline CDR1 is MDHEN and CDR2 SYDVKM. The CDR3 has 20 amino acids. Trimming took 7 bases from V and 4 from J, leaving 33 bases between them.

Turning to this clonotype: The junction does not match germline at one end; this may be a read error. The chain couples TRBV12-3 or TRBV12-4 to TRBJ2-7; 9 positions match TRBD2. The CDR3 loop spans 15 amino acids. CDR3 sequence reads: CVSSFARGRDYEQYF. CDR3 nucleotide sequence: TGTGTCAGCAGTTTTGCACGCGGGAGGGACTACGAGCAGTACTTC.

The sample holds many counts of this clonotype. The chain links TRBV20-1 to TRBJ2-7; D tentatively reads TRBD1 or TRBD2 (5 bases each). The CDR3 contains 13 residues. Trimming took off 7 bases at V and 4 bases at J, with 17 bases between the two ends. CDR1 and CDR2 (germline): DFQATT, SNEGSKA (reference sequence). This chain's CDR3 is CSGVRNGGYEQYF. The CDR3 nucleotides are TGCAGTGGGGTAAGGAATGGGGGTTACGAGCAGTACTTC.

This clonotype was found many times. The chain recombines TRBV6-2 or TRBV6-3 with TRBJ2-7, with TRBD1 matching 8 bases. Losses at the gene ends were 0 bases for V and 0 bases for J; bases not matched to a gene: 7. There are 17 residues in the CDR3. Looked up from germline, CDR1 is MNHEY and CDR2 is SVGEGT. The chain's CDR3 is CASSYSIQGADSYEQYF. The CDR3 DNA is TGTGCCAGCAGTTACTCCATCCAGGGGGCAGACTCCTACGAGCAGTACTTC.

This clonotype was detected many times. The CDR3 is CSAPGLGKETQYF. CDR3 sequence (DNA): TGCAGTGCCCCGGGACTAGGGAAAGAGACCCAGTACTTC. V and J are TRBV20-1 and TRBJ2-5; TRBD2 matches 8 bases. Germline V CDR1 and CDR2: DFQATT, SNEGSKA (reference sequence). The CDR3 spans 13 residues. The V gene end was trimmed by 6 bases and the J gene end by 3 bases; junction bases not matched to a gene: 6.

With regard to this clonotype: A read error may produce the germline difference seen at one junction end. The V and J genes are TRBV4-3 and TRBJ2-7; D could derive from TRBD1 or TRBD2 (5 bases each). Germline V gives CDR1 LGHNA, CDR2 YSLEER. CDR3 length equals 17 residues. CDR3 sequence (DNA): TGCGCCAGCAGCCAAGGACCAGGGCTGGGGGTCCAGGACGAGCAGTGCTTC. The encoded protein is CASSQGPGLGVQDEQCF.

Ten or more counts support this clonotype. A much larger clone differs from this one at a single base, so this may be a read error. The rearrangement links TRBV11-2 to TRBJ1-1, with D uncertain. V lost 0 bases, J lost 6 bases, and 8 bases lay in between. The germline gives CDR1 SGHAT, CDR2 FQNNGV. The CDR3 sequence is 13 residues long. The CDR3 loop reads CASSLDGNAEAFF. CDR3 sequence (DNA): TGTGCCAGCAGCTTAGATGGGAATGCTGAAGCTTTCTTT.

The V gene is TRBV7-9, the J gene TRBJ2-2; maybe TRBD1 (6 bases). Germline CDR1 is SEHNR and CDR2 is FQNEAQ (reference sequence). CDR3 length: 13 amino acids. Trimming cost V 11 bases and J 5 bases, with 15 bases left between them. The CDR3 sequence: CAGQIGYTGELFF. The CDR3 DNA reads as TGTGCCGGACAGATAGGGTATACCGGGGAGCTGTTTTTT.

This chain joins TRBV20-1 and TRBJ1-6; no definite D call. This CDR3 contains 13 residues. Trimming removed 2 bases at V and 18 bases at J, with 20 bases between. CDR1 is DFQATT and CDR2 is SNEGSKA in the germline V gene (reference sequence). The CDR3 protein is CSARTEFNSHPHF. CDR3 nucleotides: TGCAGTGCTAGAACAGAGTTTAATTCACACCCCCACTTT.

CDR3 sequence: CASSLRDQFF. For the CDR3, the DNA is TGTGCCAGCAGCTTGCGTGATCAGTTCTTC. V usage is TRBV7-9 and J usage is TRBJ2-1; D is unresolved. Germline V gene lookup returns CDR1 SEHNR and CDR2 FQNEAQ (reference sequence). This CDR3 is 10 amino acids long. Trimming pared 3 bases from V and 13 bases from J, leaving 7 bases between.

This clonotype has ten or more counts. This chain joins TRBV20-1 and TRBJ2-1; 8 bases are shared with TRBD2. The V gene end was trimmed by 3 bases and the J gene end by 0 bases; junction bases not matched to a gene: 4. This CDR3 comprises 15 residues. Germline CDR1 DFQATT, CDR2 SNEGSKA (reference sequence). CDR3 amino acids: CSARVAGGSYNEQFF. The CDR3 DNA reads TGCAGTGCTAGGGTGGCGGGAGGCTCCTACAATGAGCAGTTCTTC.

This clonotype was observed at least ten times. The chain is built from TRBV11-2 and TRBJ2-5, with 8 bases lining up with TRBD1. Germline assignment: CDR1 SGHAT and CDR2 FQNNGV. The CDR3 has 16 amino acids. The junction had 7 bases not matched to a gene; V was cut back by 0 bases and J by 4 bases. The CDR3 DNA reads TGTGCCAGCAGCTTAGACAGCACAACAGGGGGAGAGACCCAGTACTTC. Its translation is CASSLDSTTGGETQYF.

This clonotype was seen repeatedly, ten times or more. CDR3 sequence (DNA): TGTGCCAGCCGCGGGAGTCGCCGCACAGATACGCAGTATTTT. This sequence encodes CASRGSRRTDTQYF. The chain joins TRBV6-1 to TRBJ2-3, with 7 bases identical to TRBD2. Germline values: CDR1 MNHNS, CDR2 SASEGT. Germline trimming cut 8 bases from V and 1 base from J; bases unmatched to any gene: 6. This CDR3 spans 14 amino acids.

Remarks on this clonotype: A far bigger clonotype differs at one base, so this is likely a read error. The V and J genes are TRBV6-4 and TRBJ2-7; the D is unclear. Trimming shortened V by 6 bases and J by 2 bases, and 14 bases separated the two germline ends. The CDR3 is 14 amino acids. Germline CDR1 reads MRHNA; CDR2 reads SNTAGT. CDR3 DNA: TGTGCCAGCAGGGAACGCAGAGCCCCCTACGAGCAGTACTTC. Translated: CASRERRAPYEQYF.